Listed below are T cell receptor beta chains from one sample, sequenced in a study of beta chain features in type 1 diabetes. Sequencing used immunoSEQ multiplex PCR; TCRdb keeps in-frame clones, though not all of them. Altogether some 700,000 clones are present, 10% to 15% being singletons, with the ten largest covering less than 0.025%. Sequencing input: naive CD4+ T cells from blood. All receptors come from a man younger than 35 with type 1 diabetes. CDR3s include the opening cysteine and the closing phenylalanine or tryptophan. The D gene is left open where the match is weak. Where a row states a size, it is once, few, many or the class of an expanded clone; other rows omit it.

>few|NA|TRBJ1-5|TRBV30
TGTGCCTGGAGTCCCAACCCCGCCAGGGTCCAGCCCCAGCATTTT
CAWSPNPARVQPQHF
>NA|NA|TRBJ2-7|TRBV9
TGTGCCAGCAGCGCGACAACCACAACATACGAGCAGTACTTC
CASSATTTTYEQYF
>few|NA|TRBJ1-6|TRBV25-1
TGTGCCAGCAGTGATATCTTTAGTTCACCCCTCCACTTT
CASSDIFSSPLHF
>few|NA|TRBJ1-2|TRBV7-9
TGTGCCAGCAGCTTAGCGACAGGTTATGGCTACACCTTC
CASSLATGYGYTF
>NA|NA|TRBJ1-2|TRBV4-1
TGCGCCAGCAGCCAAGATTCCGGCCGGGTTTATGGCTACACCTTC
CASSQDSGRVYGYTF
>few|NA|TRBJ1-1|TRBV12-5
TGTGCTAGTGGTTTGGCCACAGGGAGGACTGAAGCTTTCTTT
CASGLATGRTEAFF
>NA|NA|TRBJ1-5|TRBV10-3
TGTGCCATCAGTGGAGGGGGAGGTCAGCCCCAGCATTTT
CAISGGGGQPQHF
>NA|TRBD2|TRBJ2-1|TRBV14
TGTGCCAGCAGCCAAGATTCCCTAGCGGGGGGGATACACAATGAGCAGTTCTTC
CASSQDSLAGGIHNEQFF
>few|NA|TRBJ2-5|TRBV7-7
TGTGCCAGCAGCTCCGGAGAGACCCAGTACTTC
CASSSGETQYF
>NA|NA|TRBJ1-1|TRBV9
TGTGCCAGCCGGCGGGACACAACGGTCACTGAAGCTTTCTTT
CASRRDTTVTEAFF
>NA|TRBD1|TRBJ2-7|TRBV29-1
TGCAGCGCCGTGGACAGGAACTCCTACGAGCAGTACTTC
CSAVDRNSYEQYF
>few|NA|TRBJ1-5|TRBV6-5
TGTGCCAGCATGAATTCAGGGCTTGGGAAGCCCCAGCATTTT
CASMNSGLGKPQHF
>few|NA|TRBJ1-1|TRBV20-1
TGCAGTGCTAGAGATTTAGGAGCTTTCTTT
CSARDLGAFF
>few|NA|TRBJ2-3|TRBV5-1
TGCGCCAGCAGCTTGGACAGAAGCACAGATACGCAGTATTTT
CASSLDRSTDTQYF
>NA|TRBD1|TRBJ1-5|TRBV5-6
TGTGCCAGCAGCTCCTACAGGGGTAATCAGCCCCAGCATTTT
CASSSYRGNQPQHF
>few|NA|TRBJ1-4|TRBV6-5
TGTGCCAGCAGTCCCGTTAATGAAAAACTGTTTTTT
CASSPVNEKLFF
>many|NA|TRBJ2-6|TRBV10-3
TGTGCCATCAGCGAACAAGATTCTGGGGCCAACGTCCTGACTTTC
CAISEQDSGANVLTF
>few|TRBD2|TRBJ2-1|TRBV6-5
TGTGCCAGCAGTTATCTTAGCGGGGGACTTTACAATGAGCAGTTCTTC
CASSYLSGGLYNEQFF
>NA|TRBD1|TRBJ1-1|TRBV4-1
TGCGCCAGCCTTCCAGGACAGGGCAGATTTGTCACTGAAGCTTTCTTT
CASLPGQGRFVTEAFF
>NA|TRBD1|TRBJ2-7|TRBV6-5
TGTGCCAGCAGGACAGGGCAAAGCTCCTACGAGCAGTACTTC
CASRTGQSSYEQYF
>NA|NA|TRBJ1-1|TRBV21-1
TGTGCCAGCATGAGCAGGGACACTGAAGCTTTCTTT
CASMSRDTEAFF
>NA|NA|TRBJ2-2|TRBV5-6
TGTGCCAGCAGCCCTCTGTATGAGTCGTTCGGGGAGCTGTTTTTT
CASSPLYESFGELFF
>NA|TRBD1|TRBJ2-2|TRBV7-2
TGTGCCAGCACCCAACAGGGGGCCGTCACCGGGGAGCTGTTTTTT
CASTQQGAVTGELFF
>few|TRBD1|TRBJ1-1|TRBV5-6
TGTGCCAGCAGCAGAGAAGGGGGCCCCACTGAAGCTTTCTTT
CASSREGGPTEAFF
>few|NA|TRBJ1-1|TRBV14
TGTGCCAGCAGCCAAGATATGGTTACTGAAGCTTTCTTT
CASSQDMVTEAFF
>NA|NA|TRBJ1-1|TRBV19
TGTGCCAGTAGTATTCCCTCAGGGGCGGCTGAAGCTTTCTTT
CASSIPSGAAEAFF
>NA|TRBD2|TRBJ2-7|TRBV29-1
TGCAGCGTTGGCACTAGCGGGGCCTACGAGCAGTACTTC
CSVGTSGAYEQYF
>NA|NA|TRBJ2-1|TRBV7-8
TGTGCCAGCAGCTCCCAAAAGCTAGAGTATGAGCAGTTCTTC
CASSSQKLEYEQFF
>few|NA|TRBJ2-1|TRBV13
TGTGCCAGCAGCTTAAACGGAGGCTCCTACAATGAGCAGTTCTTC
CASSLNGGSYNEQFF
>once|NA|TRBJ1-2|TRBV30
TGTGCCTGGAGTGTTGGGCAGACATATGGCTACACCTTC
CAWSVGQTYGYTF
>NA|TRBD2|TRBJ2-1|TRBV4-2
TGTGCCAGCAGCCAAGCTCCGGGGGGTACGTACAATGAGCAGTTCTTC
CASSQAPGGTYNEQFF
>NA|TRBD1|TRBJ1-1|TRBV6-1
TGTGCCAGCAGACCAGGGGGCCTTGAACAGACTGAAGCTTTCTTT
CASRPGGLEQTEAFF
>NA|NA|TRBJ1-2|TRBV30
TGTGCCTGGAGTGTACAGCCACTTGGCTACACCTTC
CAWSVQPLGYTF
>few|TRBD1|TRBJ1-6|TRBV28
TGTGCCAGCACCCGGGACAGTTGGGATTCACCCCTCCACTTT
CASTRDSWDSPLHF
>NA|NA|TRBJ1-5|TRBV6-6
TGTGCCAGCACCCGGACGGAGGGAACGGGACCCCAGCATTTT
CASTRTEGTGPQHF
>few|NA|TRBJ1-6|TRBV30
TGTGCCTGGCACCGGGACCGCAATTCACCCCTCCACTTT
CAWHRDRNSPLHF
>few|NA|TRBJ2-5|TRBV28
TGTGCCAGCAGTTTAGGCCCCCGGGGGTTCCAAGAGACCCAGTACTTC
CASSLGPRGFQETQYF
>few|NA|TRBJ1-1|TRBV29-1
TGCAGCGTTGATCGTGCGGCCAGGGTCGACACTGAAGCTTTCTTT
CSVDRAARVDTEAFF
>few|NA|TRBJ1-2|TRBV5-4
TGTGCCAGCAGCTTTGCACTCTGGGATGGCTACACCTTC
CASSFALWDGYTF
>NA|NA|TRBJ2-3|TRBV5-1
TGCGCCAGCAGTCCCGGCTCGGCAGATACGCAGTATTTT
CASSPGSADTQYF
>NA|TRBD2|TRBJ2-1|TRBV14
TGTGCCAGCAGCCAAGGCGGGGGGTTTTACAATGAGCAGTTCTTC
CASSQGGGFYNEQFF